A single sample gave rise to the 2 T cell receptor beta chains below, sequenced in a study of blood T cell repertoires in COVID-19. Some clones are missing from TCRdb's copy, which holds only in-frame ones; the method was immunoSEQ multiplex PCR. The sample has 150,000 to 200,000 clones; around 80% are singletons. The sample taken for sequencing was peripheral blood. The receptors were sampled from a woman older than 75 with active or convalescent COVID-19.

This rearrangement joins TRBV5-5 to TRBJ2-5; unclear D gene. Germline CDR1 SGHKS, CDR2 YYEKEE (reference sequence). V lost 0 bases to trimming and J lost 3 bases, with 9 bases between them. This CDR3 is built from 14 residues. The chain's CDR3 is CASSLVLMEETQYF. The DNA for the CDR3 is TGTGCCAGCAGCTTGGTCCTAATGGAAGAGACCCAGTACTTC.

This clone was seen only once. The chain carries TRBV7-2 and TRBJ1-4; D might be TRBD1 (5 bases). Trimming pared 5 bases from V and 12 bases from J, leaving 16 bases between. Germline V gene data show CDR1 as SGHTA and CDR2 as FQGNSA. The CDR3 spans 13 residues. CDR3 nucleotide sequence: TGTGCCAGCAGCAGGGAACAAACGGGGGAACTGTTTTTT. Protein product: CASSREQTGELFF.